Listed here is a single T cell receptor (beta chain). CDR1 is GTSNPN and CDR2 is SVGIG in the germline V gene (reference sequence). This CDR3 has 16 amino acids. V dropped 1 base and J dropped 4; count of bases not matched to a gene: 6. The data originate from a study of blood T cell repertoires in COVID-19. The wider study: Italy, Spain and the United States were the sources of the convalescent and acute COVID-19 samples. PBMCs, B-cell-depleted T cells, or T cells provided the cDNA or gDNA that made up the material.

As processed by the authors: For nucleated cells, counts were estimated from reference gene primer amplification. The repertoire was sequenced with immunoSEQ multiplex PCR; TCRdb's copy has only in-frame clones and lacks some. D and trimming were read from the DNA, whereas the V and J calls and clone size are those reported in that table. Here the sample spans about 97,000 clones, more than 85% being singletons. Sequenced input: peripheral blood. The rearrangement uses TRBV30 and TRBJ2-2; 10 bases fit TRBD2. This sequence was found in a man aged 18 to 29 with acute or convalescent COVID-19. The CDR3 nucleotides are TGTGCCTGGAGTGGGCTAGCGGGAGTTACCACCGGGGAGCTGTTTTTT. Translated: CAWSGLAGVTTGELFF.